The sequence of this T cell receptor (beta chain) was determined in a study of blood T cell repertoires in COVID-19 (dated by TCRdb to the early 2020s). General notes on the study: The collaborator samples originated in the United States, Italy and Spain and spanned the acute and convalescent phases of COVID-19. HLA class I and class II types, where available, came from metadata supplied by the sample provider rather than from assay-based typing. The repertoires were released in a freely available public database intended as a resource for research on the immune response to SARS-CoV-2. A de-identified subject ID, COVID-19 status, age in years and sex were almost always included in the sample metadata. The samples were drawn from the first 160 participants of the ongoing ImmuneRACE study and from 1,254 subjects provided by 6 global collaborators. The dataset comprised deeply sampled blood TCRbeta repertoires from subjects exposed to, actively infected with, or recovered from COVID-19. The prospective study material was composed of cDNA or gDNA derived from T cells, B-cell-depleted T cells, or PBMCs. Broad study findings and their caveats: The quantity of clinical and demographic metadata differed by source and by participant and was supplied without curation.

From the cysteine through the phenylalanine, the CDR3 covers 14 amino acids. Here the CDR3 DNA is all that survives: 42 bases in frame from base 1. The germline V gene provides CDR1 KGHSH and CDR2 LQKENI. Unmatched junction bases come to 3, with V trimmed by 5 bases and J by 3 bases. This clone was counted a few times. This receptor's antigen is unknown. Base quality data are lacking; no much larger clone is found one base away. The immunoSEQ Assay, a bias-controlled multiplex PCR, was used to amplify TCRbeta CDR3 regions from genomic DNA. In the source study's methods: The number of nucleated cells in each sample was estimated by amplification of reference gene primers within the assay. To quantify the absolute abundance of each unique TCRbeta CDR3 rearrangement, sequence reads were collapsed and filtered. For each sample, productive Simpson clonality was calculated as the square root of Simpson's diversity index over productive rearrangements. TCRdb took this table from immuneACCESS and kept in-frame rearrangements with V and J called. Such tables lack part of the clones; where checked against another copy, unresolved V genes explain under half of the gap, and the rest is unexplained. V and J calls and clone size come straight from that table; D and trimming were deduced from the DNA. A total of about 200,000 clones appear in this sample, 80% to 90% of them only once. The ten largest account for 10% to 15% of the sample.

In the prospective study, participants were roughly 18 to 100 years old, resided in fewer than 25 geographic areas of the United States, and were enrolled through a virtual design. In the prospective study, participants were assigned to cohorts based on the clinical history participants reported in a screening survey and a study questionnaire. ImmuneRACE Cohort 3 recovered participants were defined by two consecutive negative NP/OP PCR tests, healthcare professional clearance, or symptom resolution. In the prospective study, mobile phlebotomists collected whole blood, serum and a nasopharyngeal or oropharyngeal swab from each participant. Prospective study participants could optionally give additional blood draws and questionnaires over a roughly 2-month period. Prospective study blood samples were shipped either frozen or at room temperature before DNA extraction.

The source of this sequence is a middle-aged man who had recovered from COVID-19. Sequencing input: PBMCs or T cells enriched from blood (not recorded which). The chain uses TRBV18 and TRBJ1-5, with 8 bases aligning to TRBD1. CDR3 protein: CASSGTGANQPQHF. In nucleotide form, the sequence is TGTGCCAGCTCAGGGACAGGAGCCAATCAGCCCCAGCATTTT.